This T cell receptor (beta chain) was recovered during a study of blood T cell repertoires in COVID-19. The overall study: Italy, Spain and the United States were the sources of the convalescent and acute COVID-19 samples. The cDNA or gDNA used as material had been derived from T cells, B-cell-depleted T cells, or PBMCs.

CDR3 length equals 16 residues. Trimming took off 6 bases at V and 1 base at J, with 19 bases between the two ends. CDR1 and CDR2 (germline): SGHRS, YFSETQ. Original handling: Estimation of nucleated cell counts was performed using reference gene primer amplification. TCRdb's copy holds only in-frame clones and misses some; the assay was immunoSEQ multiplex PCR. The DNA gave D and trimming, while V, J and clone size come from that table. Of roughly 160,000 clones in the sample, approximately 74% are singletons; the top ten hold 2.5% to 3.5%. The receptor was isolated from a woman older than 75 with acute or convalescent COVID-19. Sequencing was done on a sample of peripheral blood. This chain links TRBV5-1 with TRBJ1-2; a weak D match, TRBD1 (6 bases). The CDR3, as DNA: TGCGCCAGCACCGAACAGGGAATCGGGTTTAACTATGGCTACACCTTC. The encoded protein is CASTEQGIGFNYGYTF.